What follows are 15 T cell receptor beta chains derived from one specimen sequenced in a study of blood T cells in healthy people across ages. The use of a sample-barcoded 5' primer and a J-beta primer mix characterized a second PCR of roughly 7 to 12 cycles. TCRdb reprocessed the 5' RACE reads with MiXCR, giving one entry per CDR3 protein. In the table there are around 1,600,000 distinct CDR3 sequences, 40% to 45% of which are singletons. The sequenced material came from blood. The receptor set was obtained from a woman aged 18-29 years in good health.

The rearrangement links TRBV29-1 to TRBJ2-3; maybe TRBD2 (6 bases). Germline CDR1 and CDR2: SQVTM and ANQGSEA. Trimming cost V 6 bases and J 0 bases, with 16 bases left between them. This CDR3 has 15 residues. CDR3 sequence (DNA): TGCAGCGTGGGGGGAAGGGCATCTAGCACAGATACGCAGTATTTT. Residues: CSVGGRASSTDTQYF.

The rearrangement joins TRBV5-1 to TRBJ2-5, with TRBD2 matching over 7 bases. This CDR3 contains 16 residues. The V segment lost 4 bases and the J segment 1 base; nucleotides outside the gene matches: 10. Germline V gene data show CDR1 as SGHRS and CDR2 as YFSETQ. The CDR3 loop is CASSITGASGQETQYF. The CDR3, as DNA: TGCGCCAGCAGCATAACAGGTGCTAGCGGCCAAGAGACCCAGTACTTC.

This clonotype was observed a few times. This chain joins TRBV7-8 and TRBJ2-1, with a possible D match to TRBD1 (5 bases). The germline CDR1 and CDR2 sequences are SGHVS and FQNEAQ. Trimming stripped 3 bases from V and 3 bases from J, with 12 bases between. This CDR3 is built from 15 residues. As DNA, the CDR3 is TGTGCCAGCAGCTTTGCAGGGTTAGTCTACAATGAGCAGTTCTTC. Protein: CASSFAGLVYNEQFF.

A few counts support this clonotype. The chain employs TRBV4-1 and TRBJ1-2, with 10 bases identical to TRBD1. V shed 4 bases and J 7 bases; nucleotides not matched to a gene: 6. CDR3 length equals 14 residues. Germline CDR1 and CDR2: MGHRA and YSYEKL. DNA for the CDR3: TGCGCCAGCAGCCCAAGGGACAGGGGTAGTGGCTACACCTTC. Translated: CASSPRDRGSGYTF.

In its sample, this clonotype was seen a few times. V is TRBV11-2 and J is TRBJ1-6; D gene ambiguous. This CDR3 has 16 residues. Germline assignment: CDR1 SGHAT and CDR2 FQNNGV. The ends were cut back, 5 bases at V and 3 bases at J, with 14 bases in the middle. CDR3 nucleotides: TGTGCCAGCAGCCCCCAAGGTTGGGGCTATAATTCACCCCTCCACTTT. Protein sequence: CASSPQGWGYNSPLHF.

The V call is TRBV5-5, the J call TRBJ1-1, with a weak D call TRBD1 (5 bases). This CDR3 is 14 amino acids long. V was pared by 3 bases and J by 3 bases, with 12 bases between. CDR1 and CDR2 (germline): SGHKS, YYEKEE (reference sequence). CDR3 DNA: TGTGCCAGCAGCTCCCCGAGGGACTACACTGAAGCTTTCTTT. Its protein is CASSSPRDYTEAFF.

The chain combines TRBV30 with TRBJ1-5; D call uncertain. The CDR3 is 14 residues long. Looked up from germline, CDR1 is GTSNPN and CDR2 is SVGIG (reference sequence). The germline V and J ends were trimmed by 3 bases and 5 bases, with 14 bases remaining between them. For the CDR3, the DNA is TGTGCCTGGAGCTCGGTAGTGGGTGATCAGCCCCAGCATTTT. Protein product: CAWSSVVGDQPQHF.

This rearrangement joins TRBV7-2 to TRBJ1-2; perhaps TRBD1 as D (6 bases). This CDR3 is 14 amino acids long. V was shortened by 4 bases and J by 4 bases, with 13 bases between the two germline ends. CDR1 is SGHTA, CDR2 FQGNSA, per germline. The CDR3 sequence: CASSSDSGGYGYTF. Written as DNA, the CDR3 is TGTGCCAGCAGCTCGGACAGTGGCGGCTATGGCTACACCTTC.

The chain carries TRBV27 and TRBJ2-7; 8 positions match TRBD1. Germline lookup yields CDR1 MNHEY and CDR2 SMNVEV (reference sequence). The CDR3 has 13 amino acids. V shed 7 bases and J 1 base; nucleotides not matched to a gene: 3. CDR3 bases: TGTGCCAGCAAGTGGACAGGGTCCTACGAGCAGTACTTC. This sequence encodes CASKWTGSYEQYF.

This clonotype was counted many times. CDR3 bases: TGTGCCAGCAGCCCCCAGCTGGGGGATGGCTACACCTTC. It yields the protein CASSPQLGDGYTF. This rearrangement joins TRBV14 to TRBJ1-2, with a tentative D call TRBD1 (5 bases). The CDR3 consists of 13 residues. V dropped 4 bases and J dropped 6 bases, with 12 bases sitting between them. Germline V gene data show CDR1 as SGHDN and CDR2 as FVKESK.

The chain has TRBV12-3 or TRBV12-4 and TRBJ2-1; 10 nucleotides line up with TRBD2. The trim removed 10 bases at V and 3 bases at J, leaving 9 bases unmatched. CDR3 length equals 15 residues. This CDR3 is CATSQRGGVYNEQFF. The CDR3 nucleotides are TGTGCCACCTCCCAGCGGGGGGGCGTCTACAATGAGCAGTTCTTC.

CDR3 coding DNA: TGTGCCAGCAGCCAATCGGACTACATTCAGTACTTC. Residues: CASSQSDYIQYF. The chain combines TRBV3-1 with TRBJ2-4; D is perhaps TRBD2 (5 bases). Trimming pared 2 bases from V and 8 bases from J, leaving 7 bases between. Germline V gene lookup returns CDR1 LGHDT and CDR2 YNNKEL (reference sequence). The CDR3 has 12 residues.

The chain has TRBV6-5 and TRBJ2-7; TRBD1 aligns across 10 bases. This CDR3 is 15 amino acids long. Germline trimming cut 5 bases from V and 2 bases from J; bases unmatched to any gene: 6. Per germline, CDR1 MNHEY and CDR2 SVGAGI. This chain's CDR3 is CASSEGQGMAYEQYF. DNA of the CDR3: TGTGCCAGCAGTGAGGGACAGGGGATGGCCTACGAGCAGTACTTC.

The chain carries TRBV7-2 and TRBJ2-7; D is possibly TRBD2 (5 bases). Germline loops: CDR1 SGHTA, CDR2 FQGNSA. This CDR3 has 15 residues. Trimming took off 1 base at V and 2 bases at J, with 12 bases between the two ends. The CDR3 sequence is CASSLGQVTTYEQYF. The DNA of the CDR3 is TGTGCCAGCAGCTTAGGTCAGGTGACTACCTACGAGCAGTACTTC.

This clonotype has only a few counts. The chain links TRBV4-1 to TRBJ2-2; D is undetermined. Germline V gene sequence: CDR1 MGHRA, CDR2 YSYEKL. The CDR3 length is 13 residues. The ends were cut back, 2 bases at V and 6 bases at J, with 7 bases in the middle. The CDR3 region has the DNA TGCGCCAGCAGCCAATGGATGGCCGGGGAGCTGTTTTTT. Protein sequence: CASSQWMAGELFF.